Listed below are T cell receptor beta chains from one sample, sequenced in a study of regulatory T cells in long-lasting Graves disease. TCRdb recomputed calls from the multiplex PCR reads with MiXCR, one row per CDR3 protein. The data contain about 340,000 distinct CDR3 sequences, 20% of them singletons. Material: peripheral blood mononuclear cells (PBMCs), obtained when the disease was refractory, from a patient treated with antithyroid drugs. The receptor set was obtained from a female donor with Graves disease. Both conserved end residues are part of each CDR3.

v_gene | CDR3aa
TRBV30 | CAGGGRSFNYGYTF
TRBV5-1 | CASEERGTGANVLTF
TRBV6-1 | CASNDQGTGELFF
TRBV29-1 | CSVERETGGDGYTF
TRBV7-9 | CASSFFGADYGYTF
TRBV5-1 | CASSLDLWQGESEKLFF
TRBV6-5 | CASSFWAKGANQPQHF
TRBV18 | CASSQLSLYEQYF
TRBV7-9 | CASGSAAYEQYF
TRBV6-1 | CASRRSGRAYEQYF
TRBV28 | CASSSPRLAGVLRIFQQYF
TRBV24-1 | CATSRPGYGETQYF
TRBV15 | CATSRERALGDKTGETQYF
TRBV3-1 | CASGGGALGETQYF
TRBV20-1 | CSARPINQPQHF
TRBV5-8 | CASSLAQGHQPQHF
TRBV6-1 | CASSRQSSTYEQYF